The entry below describes one T cell receptor beta chain. PRAID combined immunodeficiency and autoinflammation. This record comes from a study of stem cell transplantation in POMP-related autoinflammatory disease. Data came from immunoSEQ multiplex PCR; TCRdb stores just in-frame clones and leaves some out. This table holds roughly 68,000 clones, approximately 90% found once. CDR3 size: 14 residues. Trimming took off 0 bases at V and 1 base at J, with 9 bases between the two ends. Germline CDR1 is GTSNPN and CDR2 is SVGIG (reference sequence). This material consisted of CD4+ T cells from PBMCs, taken after stem cell transplantation. The receptor was derived from a human patient with POMP-related autoinflammation and immune dysregulation (PRAID). Some T cells may originate from the graft donor. The chain links TRBV30 to TRBJ2-5; no firm D call. The CDR3 region is CAWSVLAVQETQYF. The DNA for the CDR3 is TGTGCCTGGAGTGTACTGGCAGTCCAAGAGACCCAGTACTTC.